This T cell receptor (beta chain) was captured in a study of T cells in localized non-small cell lung cancer. Study-wide findings and caveats: Tumor trailed uninvolved adjacent lung in T cell clonality, which peaked there. Heterogeneity cannot be ruled out, as sequencing used one tumor region only.

A note on this clone: The antigen is not known.

Trimming shortened V by 0 bases and J by 10 bases, and 14 bases separated the two germline ends. The CDR3 is 15 residues long. The germline CDR1 and CDR2 sequences are SGDLS and YYNGEE. Data came from immunoSEQ multiplex PCR; TCRdb stores just in-frame clones and leaves some out. Of fewer than 25,000 clones listed, about 86% were seen once; the top ten hold roughly 1.2%. The J gene is TRBJ1-6, the V gene TRBV9; D is possibly TRBD1 (5 bases). The source was peripheral blood, collected before any cancer treatment. The receptor's source is a woman aged 40 to 75 with stage I lung adenocarcinoma. The CDR3 spells CASSVAFGQGSPLHF. The CDR3 bases are TGTGCCAGCAGCGTAGCTTTCGGGCAGGGATCACCCCTCCACTTT.